These 20 T cell receptor beta chains came from one sample sequenced in a study of blood T cell repertoires in COVID-19. Measured with immunoSEQ multiplex PCR; TCRdb has only the in-frame clones, and not every one. The table shows about 230,000 clones, with about 84% occurring only once. Source material: peripheral blood. These receptors were obtained from a woman of 80 years or more with acute or convalescent COVID-19.

The rearrangement uses TRBV19 and TRBJ2-7; TRBD2 matches at 10 bases. There are 14 residues in the CDR3. With V trimmed by 6 bases and J by 7 bases, 9 bases remained unmatched. The germline V gene has CDR1 LNHDA and CDR2 SQIVND (reference sequence). CDR3 DNA sequence: TGTGCCAGTAGCCTCAGCGGGGGGGTGTATGAGCAGTACTTC. It yields the protein CASSLSGGVYEQYF.

This clone was recorded only once. This rearrangement joins TRBV12-3 or TRBV12-4 to TRBJ1-2, with unresolved D. CDR3 length: 13 amino acids. V was shortened by 6 bases and J by 5 bases, with 13 bases between the two germline ends. CDR3 coding DNA: TGTGCCAGCAGACTTAACACAGAGTATGGCTACACCTTC. Its translation is CASRLNTEYGYTF.

The chain recombines TRBV6-1 with TRBJ2-1, with D perhaps TRBD1 (5 bases). CDR1 is MNHNS and CDR2 is SASEGT in the germline V gene. This CDR3 has 15 residues. V lost 0 bases, J lost 9 bases, and 15 bases lay in between. Here the CDR3 reads CASSEAQGSIGEQFF. Here the CDR3 DNA reads TGTGCCAGCAGTGAAGCGCAGGGTAGTATTGGTGAGCAGTTCTTC.

The chain is built from TRBV5-4 and TRBJ1-4; D perhaps matches TRBD1 (6 bases). V lost 0 bases to trimming and J lost 5 bases, with 11 bases between them. This CDR3 contains 15 residues. CDR1 and CDR2 from the germline V gene are SGHNT and YYREEE (reference sequence). CDR3 DNA: TGTGCCAGCAGCTTGGCAGGGGAGGGGAATGAAAAACTGTTTTTT. Its protein product is CASSLAGEGNEKLFF. The full variable domain, rest sourced from reference TRBV5-4 and TRBJ1-4, is ETGVTQSPTHLIKTRGQQVTLRCSSQSGHNTVSWYQQALGQGPQFIFQYYREEENGRGNFPPRFSGLQFPNYSSELNVNALELDDSALYLCASSLAGEGNEKLFFGSGTQLSVL.

V gene TRBV27 combines with J gene TRBJ2-3, with D possibly being TRBD1 (5 bases). This CDR3 is 14 amino acids long. CDR1 MNHEY and CDR2 SMNVEV come from the germline V gene (reference sequence). With 3 bases removed from V and 6 bases from J, the gap between germline ends came to 13 bases. The CDR3 spells CASSLGLGADTQYF. The CDR3 DNA follows: TGTGCCAGCAGTTTGGGGCTCGGCGCGGATACGCAGTATTTT.

This chain links TRBV3-1 (or the pseudogene TRBV3-2) with TRBJ1-2; 7 bases are a match to TRBD1. The CDR3 loop spans 14 amino acids. The germline gives CDR1 LGHDT, CDR2 YNNKEL (reference sequence). V shed 3 bases and J 4 bases; nucleotides not matched to a gene: 5. Written as DNA, the CDR3 is TGTGCCAGCAGCCAGAACAGGGGATCCTATGGCTACACCTTC. Protein: CASSQNRGSYGYTF.

The genes are TRBV11-3 and TRBJ2-1; a possible D gene is TRBD1 (5 bases). Germline loops: CDR1 SGHNT, CDR2 YENEEA. The CDR3 is 14 amino acids. V was trimmed by 0 bases and J by 6 bases, leaving 9 bases between them. CDR3 sequence (DNA): TGTGCCAGCAGCTTAGATCTGACAGCCAATGAGCAGTTCTTC. Encoded protein: CASSLDLTANEQFF.

The chain recombines TRBV15 with TRBJ1-2, with D possibly being TRBD1 (5 bases). With 0 bases removed from V and 2 bases from J, the gap between germline ends came to 16 bases. The CDR3 is 17 amino acids. Per germline, CDR1 LNHNV and CDR2 YYDKDF (reference sequence). DNA of the CDR3: TGTGCCACCAGCAGAGATCTCAGAGGGGAGGAGAACTATGGCTACACCTTC. The encoded protein is CATSRDLRGEENYGYTF.

The J gene is TRBJ2-2, the V gene TRBV18, with 8 bases lining up with TRBD1. J was trimmed by 4 bases and V by 1 base; bases with no gene match: 8. This CDR3 has 17 residues. CDR1 and CDR2 from the germline V gene are KGHSH and LQKENI. The CDR3 reads CASSPQVLQGGTGELFF. The CDR3 nucleotides are TGTGCCAGCTCACCACAGGTCTTACAGGGGGGCACCGGGGAGCTGTTTTTT.

The V call is TRBV5-6, the J call TRBJ2-7, with D maybe TRBD1 (6 bases). Looked up from germline, CDR1 is SGHDT and CDR2 is YYEEEE. The CDR3 runs 14 residues. Trimming removed 2 bases from V and 6 bases from J, with 15 bases in between. The CDR3 protein is CASSLLDRKSEQYF. DNA for the CDR3: TGTGCCAGCAGCTTACTGGACAGAAAAAGCGAGCAGTACTTC.

The chain is built from TRBV10-3 and TRBJ1-2; D is possibly TRBD1 (6 bases). The CDR3 extends over 13 amino acids. Germline CDR1 reads ENHRY; CDR2 reads SYGVKD. Trimming removed 10 bases at V and 4 bases at J, with 16 bases between. In nucleotides, the CDR3 is TGTGCCACCAGGGCGGGAGGGGGCTATGGCTACACCTTC. It specifies CATRAGGGYGYTF.

The J gene is TRBJ1-2, the V gene TRBV27; D uncertain. The CDR3 is 15 residues long. Germline CDR1 is MNHEY and CDR2 is SMNVEV (reference sequence). The V end was cut by 0 bases, the J end by 0 bases, with 8 bases between. CDR3: CASSLSPTTNYGYTF. CDR3 sequence (DNA): TGTGCCAGCAGTTTATCCCCGACTACTAACTATGGCTACACCTTC.

The chain uses TRBV28 and TRBJ2-1; TRBD2 matches at 9 bases. The V segment lost 1 base and the J segment 10 bases; nucleotides outside the gene matches: 11. This CDR3 is 16 amino acids long. Germline lookup yields CDR1 MDHEN and CDR2 SYDVKM. CDR3 loop: CASSLFLWAGGGEQFF. Here the CDR3 DNA reads TGTGCCAGCAGTTTATTTTTGTGGGCGGGAGGGGGCGAGCAGTTCTTC.

The CDR3 loop reads CATSNRQGSQPQHF. The CDR3 nucleotides are TGTGCCACCAGCAATCGACAGGGCTCTCAGCCCCAGCATTTT. The rearrangement joins TRBV15 to TRBJ1-5, with 7 bases aligning to TRBD1. The CDR3 covers 14 residues. Germline values: CDR1 LNHNV, CDR2 YYDKDF (reference sequence). The V gene end was trimmed by 4 bases and the J gene end by 6 bases; junction bases not matched to a gene: 6.

The chain uses TRBV28 and TRBJ2-2, with no clear D. V was shortened by 2 bases and J by 6 bases, with 4 bases between the two germline ends. Looked up from germline, CDR1 is MDHEN and CDR2 is SYDVKM. This CDR3 comprises 12 residues. The CDR3 bases are TGTGCCAGCAGTTTACCCGCCGGGGAGCTGTTTTTT. Translating it yields CASSLPAGELFF.

The chain joins TRBV6-5 to TRBJ2-3; tentatively, D is TRBD2 (5 bases). The CDR3 extends over 16 amino acids. Between the trimmed V and J ends, which lost 0 bases and 0 bases, there was a span of 10 bases. Looked up from germline, CDR1 is MNHEY and CDR2 is SVGAGI. The CDR3 region is CASSYSSGSSTDTQYF. DNA for the CDR3: TGTGCCAGCAGTTACTCATCGGGATCTAGCACAGATACGCAGTATTTT.

This clone was counted once. The V call is TRBV10-3, the J call TRBJ1-2; D is perhaps TRBD1 (5 bases). Trimming removed 4 bases at V and 8 bases at J, with 17 bases between. Germline V CDR1 and CDR2: ENHRY, SYGVKD. The CDR3 has 14 residues. The CDR3 here is CAISVGQGRIGYTF. The CDR3 region has the DNA TGTGCCATCAGTGTCGGGCAGGGAAGAATCGGCTACACCTTC.

The chain combines TRBV5-6 with TRBJ1-1, with TRBD1 matching 11 bases. CDR3 length: 15 amino acids. Germline V lookup: CDR1 SGHDT, CDR2 YYEEEE. The ends lost 0 bases at V and 4 bases at J; junction bases unmatched: 2. CDR3 loop: CASSLVGTGGTEAFF. The CDR3 DNA follows: TGTGCCAGCAGCTTGGTAGGGACAGGGGGCACTGAAGCTTTCTTT.

The genes are TRBV5-1 and TRBJ1-3; D gene unclear. Germline V gene data show CDR1 as SGHRS and CDR2 as YFSETQ. Trimming removed 4 bases from V and 5 bases from J, with 16 bases in between. The CDR3 runs 15 residues. The CDR3 sequence: CASSTSGNDRNTIYF. The CDR3 DNA reads as TGCGCCAGCAGCACCAGCGGAAATGATAGAAACACCATATATTTT.

In this sample, this clone turned up many times. V and J are TRBV3-1 (or the pseudogene TRBV3-2) and TRBJ2-7, with TRBD2 matching over 12 bases. The trim removed 4 bases at V and 6 bases at J, leaving 4 bases unmatched. CDR3 length: 14 amino acids. Per germline, CDR1 LGHDT and CDR2 YNNKEL (reference sequence). This CDR3 is CASSPGLAGFEQYF. CDR3 nucleotides: TGTGCCAGCAGCCCCGGACTAGCGGGGTTCGAGCAGTACTTC.